A single sample is the source of the 12 T cell receptor beta chains below, sequenced in a study of neurological immune-mediated disorders. TCRdb re-derived calls from the 5' RACE reads in MiXCR, one entry per CDR3 protein. The sample has about 74,000 distinct CDR3 sequences, around 5.2% seen once. The specimen was PBMCs. The origin of the receptors is a man aged 18 to 30 with multiple sclerosis.

This clonotype has just a few counts. The genes are TRBV4-3 and TRBJ2-3; no reliable D call. Germline V gene data show CDR1 as LGHNA and CDR2 as YSLEER. The CDR3 contains 14 residues. Trimming left V 2 bases short and J 2 bases short, with 8 bases between. The chain's CDR3 is CASSQMVTTDTQYF. The CDR3 DNA reads TGCGCCAGCAGCCAAATGGTAACCACAGATACGCAGTATTTT.

This clonotype was counted ten times or more. The rearrangement joins TRBV27 to TRBJ2-2; 10 bases fit TRBD2. The CDR3 contains 16 residues. V was clipped by 8 bases and J by 3 bases; unmatched bases: 9. Germline V lookup: CDR1 MNHEY, CDR2 SMNVEV (reference sequence). The CDR3 loop reads CASVGSGGLDTGELFF. Written as DNA, the CDR3 is TGTGCCAGCGTCGGTAGCGGGGGGCTAGACACCGGGGAGCTGTTTTTT.

This clonotype appeared a few times. This chain connects TRBV5-5 to TRBJ1-1, with D possibly being TRBD1 (5 bases). The germline V gene has CDR1 SGHKS and CDR2 YYEKEE (reference sequence). V was cut by 0 bases and J by 6 bases, with 12 bases left in between. This CDR3 is built from 14 residues. CDR3 coding DNA: TGTGCCAGCAGCTTGGGTCGGCGGGACCCTGAAGCTTTCTTT. Translating it yields CASSLGRRDPEAFF.

In its sample, this clonotype was seen many times. The chain combines TRBV7-2 with TRBJ1-2, with TRBD1 matching 7 bases. Germline V lookup: CDR1 SGHTA, CDR2 FQGNSA. This CDR3 comprises 13 residues. Trimming took 1 base from V and 11 from J; bases not matched to a gene: 7. CDR3 protein: CASSLGGQGGYTF. The CDR3 bases are TGTGCCAGCAGCTTAGGGGGCCAGGGGGGATACACCTTC. The complete variable domain, with remaining parts taken from reference TRBV7-2 and TRBJ1-2, reads GAGVSQSPSNKVTEKGKDVELRCDPISGHTALYWYRQSLGQGLEFLIYFQGNSAPDKSGLPSDRFSAERTGGSVSTLTIQRTQQEDSAVYLCASSLGGQGGYTFGSGTRLTVV.

This clonotype was seen more than once but under ten times. A much larger clone is a single base away; this may be a read error. The CDR3 spells CASSLEGTGYGYTF. DNA of the CDR3: TGCGCCAGCAGCTTGGAAGGGACGGGCTATGGCTACACCTTC. V is TRBV5-1 and J is TRBJ1-2, with D possibly TRBD1 on 5 matching bases. CDR3 size: 14 residues. V was clipped by 0 bases and J by 4 bases, with 10 bases between them. Germline CDR1 and CDR2: SGHRS and YFSETQ.

At least ten counts were recorded for this clonotype. The V call is TRBV7-9, the J call TRBJ2-7; no definite D call. Trimming pared 5 bases from V and 4 bases from J, leaving 12 bases between. Germline V CDR1 and CDR2: SEHNR, FQNEAQ (reference sequence). The CDR3 runs to 13 residues. The CDR3 nucleotides are TGTGCCAGCAGCCTGGCCCCTAGGTACGAGCAGTACTTC. Its translation is CASSLAPRYEQYF.

This clonotype was observed many times. The V gene is TRBV6-5, the J gene TRBJ2-2, with no clear D. The CDR3 spans 12 residues. CDR1 MNHEY and CDR2 SVGAGI come from the germline V gene. The ends were cut back, 4 bases at V and 6 bases at J, with 6 bases in the middle. The CDR3 DNA follows: TGTGCCAGCAGTTCGGGTGCCGGGGAGCTGTTTTTT. Translating gives CASSSGAGELFF.

This clonotype was observed at least ten times. Mismatch with germline at one junction end may stem from a read error. The chain is built from TRBV20-1 and TRBJ1-6, with 7 bases matching TRBD1. The CDR3 length is 14 residues. CDR1 and CDR2 (germline): DFQATT, SNEGSKA (reference sequence). CDR3: CSADGQAENSPLNF. The CDR3, as DNA: TGCAGTGCAGACGGACAGGCGGAAAATTCACCCCTCAACTTT.

This clonotype showed up many times. The chain joins TRBV20-1 to TRBJ2-3; the match to TRBD2 covers 8 bases. Trimming took 4 bases from V and 3 from J; bases not matched to a gene: 6. Looked up from germline, CDR1 is DFQATT and CDR2 is SNEGSKA (reference sequence). The CDR3 is 14 amino acids. CDR3 sequence reads: CSAITSGPTDTQYF. CDR3 DNA: TGCAGTGCTATAACTAGCGGACCTACAGATACGCAGTATTTT.

This clonotype was detected ten times or more. V usage is TRBV7-9 and J usage is TRBJ2-4; D perhaps matches TRBD2 (5 bases). Germline CDR1 reads SEHNR; CDR2 reads FQNEAQ (reference sequence). The CDR3 extends over 15 amino acids. V lost 2 bases and J lost 1, with 9 bases in between. CDR3 bases: TGTGCCAGCAGCTTATCGGGATCGGCCAAAAACATTCAGTACTTC. It codes for CASSLSGSAKNIQYF.

This clonotype showed up many times. The rearrangement joins TRBV9 to TRBJ2-3; no clear D gene. V lost 4 bases to trimming and J lost 2 bases, with 8 bases between them. This CDR3 contains 13 residues. From germline, CDR1 is SGDLS and CDR2 YYNGEE. The DNA for the CDR3 is TGTGCCAGCAGCCTAGAATACACAGATACGCAGTATTTT. It yields the protein CASSLEYTDTQYF.

This clonotype was detected ten times or more. V usage is TRBV2 and J usage is TRBJ2-7; unclear D gene. The V end lost 3 bases, the J end lost 8 bases, and 8 bases lay between the germline ends. The CDR3 contains 11 residues. Germline lookup yields CDR1 SNHLY and CDR2 FYNNEI. CDR3 residues: CASSESRQQYF. CDR3 DNA sequence: TGTGCCAGCAGTGAGAGTCGGCAGCAGTACTTC.